The subject of this entry is one T cell receptor beta chain. Its specificity is unknown. Donors were nominally healthy when sampled, though unrecorded immune exposures were likely. 13 Jbeta primers and 60 Vbeta primers were used for the PCR. How the authors handled the data: Later work found 80 million or so unique TCR beta chains, with around 10 million shared. Using immunoSEQ multiplex PCR, the repertoire was profiled, and TCRdb retains in-frame clones only, with some absent. V and J calls and clone size follow that table, whereas D and trimming were derived from the DNA. Here the sample spans some 150,000 clones, more than 75% being singletons. This specimen belongs to a study of cytomegalovirus exposure and HLA in healthy donors. As for the study in general: An analysis done earlier identified 100 million to 140 million unique TCR beta sequences from about 179 million T cells. Overall study results and limits: Association of 16,951 TCR beta sequences with HLA alleles was found at 0.05 false discovery rate in a later analysis.

Trimming left V 5 bases short and J 4 bases short, with 13 bases between. Germline loops: CDR1 SGDLS, CDR2 YYNGEE. The CDR3 sequence is 14 residues long. The sample consisted of PBMCs. J is TRBJ2-1 and V is TRBV9; D remains ambiguous. The source of this sequence is a man aged 18 to 29 in good health and CMV-seronegative. The CDR3 region has the DNA TGTGCCAGCAGTCATTTAATAGCATACAATGAGCAGTTCTTC. This translates into CASSHLIAYNEQFF.